This section outlines one TCR beta chain sequence together with its context. This clonotype was detected a few times. The target of this receptor is not known. No per-base quality is available; no much larger clone lies one base away. The sample is drawn from a study of T-cell memory formation after mild COVID-19 (dated by TCRdb to the early 2020s). Looking at the study overall: TCR sequence clusters from the two donors were largely donor specific. In a couple of donors, T-cell clones that expanded and contracted after mild COVID-19 were tracked by sequencing TCRalpha and TCRbeta repertoires over time. Two young, previously healthy adult volunteers, one female and one male, were included in the cohort.

The sequencer listed for this sample is Illumina NovaSeq 6000. TCRalpha and TCRbeta cDNA libraries were built by 5'RACE with constant-segment primers, adding sample barcodes and unique molecular identifiers. Trizol reagent was used to extract RNA from every sample. Amplification of the libraries took two PCR steps, and the second step added a second sample barcode plus Illumina TruSeq adapters. The libraries were sequenced on an Illumina NovaSeq using 2 x 150 bp paired-end reads. Per the original workflow: The reads were demultiplexed and collapsed into UMI-guided consensus sequences using migec v1.2.7. Using mixcr v2.1.11, the UMI consensuses were aligned to TRA and TRB V and J templates and assembled into clonotypes. Expanded or contracted clonotypes were those called significant by both edgeR and NoisET, with noise models trained on biological replicates. edgeR calls used a false discovery rate-adjusted p below 0.01 and a log2 fold-change threshold of 1. As an exploratory analysis of dynamics, PCA with hierarchical clustering was applied to max-normalized trajectories of the 1000 most abundant clonotypes. Separately sequenced CD4+ and CD8+ repertoires were used to assign a CD4 or CD8 phenotype to each responding clone. TCRdb passed the public sequencing reads through fastp at Q25 and MiXCR, retaining productive beta sequences. Rows with a matching CDR3 protein are joined into one entry that keeps the most common DNA and genes. The V and J calls shown here were made by TCRdb, not taken from the authors' results. This sample gives about 430,000 distinct CDR3 sequences in total; 24% of them show up just once. The top ten hold 7.5% to 10% of the sample.

PBMCs were isolated by Ficoll-Paque density gradient centrifugation. General conclusions and limits of the study: Contracting CD4+ clones were found mainly in CM and EM memory subsets, while CD8+ clones were enriched in EMRA. Clones contracting from day 15 to 85 had balanced CD4/CD8 phenotypes, while a second wave expanding from day 15 to 37 was biased towards CD4+. SARS-CoV-2 specificity of the second-wave clones peaking on day 37 was not confirmed. The study covered only a couple of mild cases, and larger cohorts including severe cases with pre-infection samples were considered necessary. The detection of some responding clones in pre-infection memory suggests that pre-existing cross-reactive memory T cells joined the SARS-CoV-2 response.

The germline V gene specifies MGHRA as CDR1 and YSYEKL as CDR2. The CDR3 runs 12 residues from the cysteine to the phenylalanine. Of all the DNA, just the CDR3 is kept, 36 bases in frame from base 1. The trim is 0 bases for V and 5 bases for J, with a gap of 4 bases between the germline ends. Sequenced input: PBMCs or a T cell subset sorted from them (not recorded which). Recombination connected TRBV4-1 to TRBJ2-5; the D gene lacks a confident call. This receptor was taken from an adult woman who had mild COVID-19 (a few samples of this study predate the infection). The sample titles of this study are shuffled in the database, so cell type and time point are left out; the donor was told from shared clones. The CDR3 protein: CASSQDWETQYF. The DNA sequence reads TGCGCCAGCAGCCAAGATTGGGAGACCCAGTACTTC.